These 24 T cell receptor beta chains were all obtained from the same sample, sequenced in a study of neoadjuvant anti-PD-1 for oral cavity cancer. This table comes from immunoSEQ multiplex PCR, and its TCRdb copy is limited to in-frame clones, with some not included. The data show around 5,000 clones, 58% seen once. Time point here: after neoadjuvant nivolumab, at surgical resection. Sequenced here: tumor tissue, sampled after nivolumab (anti-PD-1) treatment. The receptors stem from a person between 40 and 85 years old with oral cavity squamous cell carcinoma.

The genes are TRBV7-3 and TRBJ1-2; 9 bases are shared with TRBD1. Germline V gene data show CDR1 as SGHTA and CDR2 as FQGTGA. The CDR3 has 14 residues. The J segment lost 3 bases and the V segment lost 5 bases, leaving 4 bases of the junction unmatched. The CDR3 DNA sequence: TGTGCCAGCAGCCCCACAGGGGGCGACTATGGCTACACCTTC. This translates into CASSPTGGDYGYTF.

The chain joins TRBV29-1 to TRBJ1-2, with TRBD1 matching 10 bases. V gave up 3 bases and J gave up 10 bases; unmatched junction bases: 8. The CDR3 runs 13 residues. Germline CDR1 and CDR2: SQVTM and ANQGSEA. For the CDR3, the DNA is TGCAGCGTTGACGCTCCAGGGACAGGGGTCTACACCTTC. Amino acids: CSVDAPGTGVYTF.

This chain joins TRBV7-9 and TRBJ1-6, with 9 bases aligning to TRBD1. Per the germline V gene, CDR1 is SEHNR and CDR2 is FQNEAQ (reference sequence). This CDR3 is built from 15 residues. The trim removed 6 bases at V and 6 bases at J, leaving 6 bases unmatched. The DNA of the CDR3 is TGTGCCAGCAGATCACAGGGGGCGGCTAATTCACCCCTCCACTTT. It is translated as CASRSQGAANSPLHF.

This clone has a handful of counts. The chain recombines TRBV6-6 with TRBJ2-7; 14 bases align to TRBD2. The V gene's germline CDR1 is MNHNY and CDR2 SVGAGI (reference sequence). The ends lost 4 bases at V and 5 bases at J; junction bases unmatched: 1. The CDR3 extends over 14 amino acids. CDR3 sequence reads: CASSLGLAGDEQYF. The DNA of the CDR3 is TGTGCCAGCAGTTTGGGACTAGCGGGGGACGAGCAGTACTTC.

The chain combines TRBV5-1 with TRBJ1-2; D call uncertain. CDR1 and CDR2 from the germline V gene are SGHRS and YFSETQ. V lost 0 bases and J lost 6, with 12 bases in between. CDR3 length: 14 amino acids. The CDR3 bases are TGCGCCAGCAGCTTGGCTGGCCTTGAGGATGGCTACACCTTC. Translated: CASSLAGLEDGYTF.

This clone was detected a few times. The rearrangement links TRBV7-2 to TRBJ1-5; no definite D call. The germline gives CDR1 SGHTA, CDR2 FQGNSA. The CDR3 is 15 residues long. V lost 3 bases and J lost 0, with 9 bases in between. CDR3 nucleotides: TGTGCCAGCAGCTTGGACTTCTCTAGCAATCAGCCCCAGCATTTT. Amino acids: CASSLDFSSNQPQHF.

This clone was found a few times. This sequence joins TRBV19 and TRBJ1-1; D might be TRBD1 (5 bases). V was shortened by 3 bases and J by 4 bases, with 12 bases between the two germline ends. Germline V lookup: CDR1 LNHDA, CDR2 SQIVND (reference sequence). The CDR3 runs 14 residues. The CDR3 sequence: CASSIGGLITEAFF. The CDR3 coding sequence is TGTGCCAGTAGTATCGGGGGTCTCATCACTGAAGCTTTCTTT.

In the case of this clone: The junction departs from germline at one end; a sequencing error may be responsible. This sequence joins TRBV7-7 and TRBJ2-5; D gene ambiguous. Germline V gene lookup returns CDR1 SSHAT and CDR2 FNYEAQ (reference sequence). The length of the CDR3 is 13 residues. The CDR3 sequence is CASSLTPKETQYF. CDR3 bases: TGTGCTAGCAGCTTAACGCCGAAGGAGACCCAGTACTTC.

In this sample, this clone is medium-sized. This rearrangement joins TRBV5-4 to TRBJ2-5; the match to TRBD1 covers 7 bases. CDR1 and CDR2 from the germline V gene are SGHNT and YYREEE (reference sequence). Trimming removed 0 bases from V and 7 bases from J; junction bases left unmatched: 6. This CDR3 region has 14 residues. CDR3 residues: CASSLAGQVGTQYF. DNA for the CDR3: TGTGCCAGCAGCTTGGCAGGACAGGTTGGGACCCAGTACTTC.

The chain recombines TRBV6-5 with TRBJ1-2; possibly TRBD1 for D (5 bases). V was cut by 2 bases and J by 1 base, with 11 bases left in between. The CDR3 is 15 residues long. The germline gives CDR1 MNHEY, CDR2 SVGAGI. The CDR3 DNA is TGTGCCAGCAGTTACACAGGCAGCATTAACTATGGCTACACCTTC. Translation: CASSYTGSINYGYTF.

The chain carries TRBV6-5 and TRBJ2-2; the D is unclear. This CDR3 spans 13 amino acids. V was cut by 3 bases and J by 6 bases, with 8 bases left in between. Germline V gene data show CDR1 as MNHEY and CDR2 as SVGAGI. The CDR3 is CASSYGEPGELFF. The CDR3 nucleotides are TGTGCCAGCAGTTATGGCGAACCCGGGGAGCTGTTTTTT.

This clone was seen only a few times. This rearrangement joins TRBV27 to TRBJ2-7; 8 nucleotides line up with TRBD1. The germline V gene has CDR1 MNHEY and CDR2 SMNVEV (reference sequence). The V and J ends lost 5 bases and 1 base, in that order; junction bases with no gene match: 7. The CDR3 contains 15 residues. The DNA for the CDR3 is TGTGCCAGCAGTCCTTACAGGGGGTTGTCCTACGAGCAGTACTTC. Its translation: CASSPYRGLSYEQYF.

This clone was recorded a few times. The CDR3: CASSHPSGAGGYTF. CDR3 nucleotides: TGCGCCAGCAGCCACCCGTCAGGGGCGGGCGGCTACACCTTC. This chain links TRBV4-1 with TRBJ1-2, with D possibly TRBD1 on 6 matching bases. Per germline, CDR1 MGHRA and CDR2 YSYEKL. V was cut by 3 bases and J by 8 bases, with 16 bases left in between. The CDR3 is made up of 14 amino acids.

V is TRBV20-1 and J is TRBJ1-2, with unresolved D. Germline CDR1 DFQATT, CDR2 SNEGSKA (reference sequence). There are 11 residues in the CDR3. Deletions cut 3 bases from V and 12 bases from J, with 14 bases between. CDR3 DNA: TGCAGTGCTAGTTTACAGCCTCTGCACACCTTC. Protein sequence: CSASLQPLHTF.

The genes are TRBV29-1 and TRBJ1-4; TRBD1 aligns across 8 bases. Germline CDR1 is SQVTM and CDR2 is ANQGSEA. Unmatched junction bases numbered 5, after V lost 5 bases and J lost 6 bases. The CDR3 is 13 residues long. This CDR3 is CSVRGQAYEKLFF. DNA for the CDR3: TGCAGCGTTCGGGGACAGGCGTATGAAAAACTGTTTTTT.

The chain carries TRBV25-1 and TRBJ1-2; no firm D call. In germline, CDR1 is MGHDK, CDR2 SYGVNS. This CDR3 is built from 12 residues. Trimming removed 8 bases at V and 1 base at J, with 8 bases between. CDR3 nucleotide sequence: TGTGCCAGCGGAGGATTTAACTATGGCTACACCTTC. Translated: CASGGFNYGYTF.

The chain recombines TRBV6-1 with TRBJ1-1; 8 bases fit TRBD1. The CDR3 is 15 residues long. The ends lost 7 bases at V and 3 bases at J; junction bases unmatched: 10. Germline CDR1 and CDR2: MNHNS and SASEGT. The CDR3 region is CASNSQQGAYTEAFF. The CDR3 DNA is TGTGCCAGCAATTCTCAGCAGGGGGCATACACTGAAGCTTTCTTT.

The CDR3 bases are TGTGCCAGCAGTCCCCTCGGACGGGAAGCTTTCTTT. Its protein is CASSPLGREAFF. The chain recombines TRBV28 with TRBJ1-1; D gene ambiguous. Germline CDR1 and CDR2: MDHEN and SYDVKM. CDR3 size: 12 residues. V gave up 5 bases and J gave up 8 bases, with 12 bases separating them.

This clone appeared a few times. V usage is TRBV9 and J usage is TRBJ1-6; 10 nucleotides align to TRBD1. J gave up 7 bases and V 3 bases, and 4 bases lay outside the gene matches. The CDR3 contains 15 residues. Germline CDR1 is SGDLS and CDR2 is YYNGEE. CDR3 DNA: TGTGCCAGCAGCGCCGGGACAGGGGCCAATTCACCCCTCCACTTT. This translates into CASSAGTGANSPLHF.

This rearrangement joins TRBV7-2 to TRBJ1-2; D perhaps matches TRBD1 (5 bases). The CDR3 has 13 amino acids. Germline CDR1 SGHTA, CDR2 FQGNSA. Trimming removed 5 bases at V and 5 bases at J, with 12 bases between. CDR3 coding DNA: TGTGCCAGCAGCCCTCTCGGGGCATATGGCTACACCTTC. It translates to CASSPLGAYGYTF.

The sample holds a few counts of this clone. This sequence joins TRBV28 and TRBJ2-7; 8 bases map to TRBD1. With 7 bases clipped from V and 2 bases from J, the junction kept 7 bases outside the gene matches. CDR1 is MDHEN, CDR2 SYDVKM, per germline. The CDR3 covers 14 residues. For the CDR3, the DNA is TGTGCCAGCACCTCCCGGGACAGGACCTACGAGCAGTACTTC. It yields the protein CASTSRDRTYEQYF.

The rearrangement uses TRBV2 and TRBJ2-3; TRBD1 agrees at 8 bases. The J segment lost 1 base and the V segment lost 11 bases, leaving 5 bases of the junction unmatched. The CDR3 runs 13 residues. Germline assignment: CDR1 SNHLY and CDR2 FYNNEI. In nucleotides, the CDR3 is TGTGCCGGCTCGACAGGGGGCACAGATACGCAGTATTTT. As protein: CAGSTGGTDTQYF.

This chain uses TRBV5-4 with TRBJ2-4, with D perhaps being TRBD1 or TRBD2 (5 bases each). Germline CDR1 is SGHNT and CDR2 is YYREEE (reference sequence). V lost 0 bases and J lost 4, with 11 bases in between. This CDR3 has 15 amino acids. In nucleotides, the CDR3 is TGTGCCAGCAGCTTGGCGGGACCGTCAAAAAACATTCAGTACTTC. The encoded protein is CASSLAGPSKNIQYF.

This chain links TRBV11-2 with TRBJ2-3; 10 bases fit TRBD1. CDR3 length equals 16 residues. V trimming: 0 bases; J trimming: 3 bases; junction bases outside the gene matches: 3. The germline V gene encodes CDR1 SGHAT and CDR2 FQNNGV. CDR3 sequence reads: CASSLEGQGSTDTQYF. CDR3 bases: TGTGCCAGCAGCTTAGAGGGACAGGGGTCTACAGATACGCAGTATTTT.